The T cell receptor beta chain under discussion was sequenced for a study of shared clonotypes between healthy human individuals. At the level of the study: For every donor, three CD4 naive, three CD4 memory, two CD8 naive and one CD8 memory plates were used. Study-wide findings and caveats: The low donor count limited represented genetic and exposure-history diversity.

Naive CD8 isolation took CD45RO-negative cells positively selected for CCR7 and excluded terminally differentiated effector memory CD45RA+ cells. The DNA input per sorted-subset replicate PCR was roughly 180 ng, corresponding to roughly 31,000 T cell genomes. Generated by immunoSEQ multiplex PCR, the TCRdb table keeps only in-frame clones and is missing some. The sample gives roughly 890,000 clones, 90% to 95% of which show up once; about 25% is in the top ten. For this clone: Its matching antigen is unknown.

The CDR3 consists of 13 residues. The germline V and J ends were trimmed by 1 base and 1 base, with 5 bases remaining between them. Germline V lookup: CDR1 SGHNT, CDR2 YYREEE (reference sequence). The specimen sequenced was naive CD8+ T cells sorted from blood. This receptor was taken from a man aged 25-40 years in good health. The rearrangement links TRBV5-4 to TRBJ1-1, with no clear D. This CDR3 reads CASSLLGNTEAFF. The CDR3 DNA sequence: TGTGCCAGCAGCTTGTTAGGGAACACTGAAGCTTTCTTT.